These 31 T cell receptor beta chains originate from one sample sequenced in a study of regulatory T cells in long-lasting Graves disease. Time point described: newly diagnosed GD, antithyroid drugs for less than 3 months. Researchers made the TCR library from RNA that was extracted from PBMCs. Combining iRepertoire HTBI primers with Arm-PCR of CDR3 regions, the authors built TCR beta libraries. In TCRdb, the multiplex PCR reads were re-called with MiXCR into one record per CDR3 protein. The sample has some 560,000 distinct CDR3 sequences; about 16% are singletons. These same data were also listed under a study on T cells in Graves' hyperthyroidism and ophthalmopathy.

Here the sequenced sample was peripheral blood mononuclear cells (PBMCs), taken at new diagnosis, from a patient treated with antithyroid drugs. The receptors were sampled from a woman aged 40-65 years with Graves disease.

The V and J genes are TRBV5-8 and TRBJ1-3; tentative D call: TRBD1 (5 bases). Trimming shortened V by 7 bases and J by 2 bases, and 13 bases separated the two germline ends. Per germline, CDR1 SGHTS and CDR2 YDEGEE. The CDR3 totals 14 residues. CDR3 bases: TGTGCCAGCGGGGGACTATGGGCTGGAAACACCATATATTTT. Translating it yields CASGGLWAGNTIYF.

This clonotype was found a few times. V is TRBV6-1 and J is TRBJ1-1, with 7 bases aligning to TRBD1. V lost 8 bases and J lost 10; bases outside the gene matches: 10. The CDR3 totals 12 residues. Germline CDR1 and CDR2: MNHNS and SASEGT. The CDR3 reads CASGLGQELAFF. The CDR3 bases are TGTGCCAGCGGGTTAGGACAGGAGTTAGCTTTCTTT.

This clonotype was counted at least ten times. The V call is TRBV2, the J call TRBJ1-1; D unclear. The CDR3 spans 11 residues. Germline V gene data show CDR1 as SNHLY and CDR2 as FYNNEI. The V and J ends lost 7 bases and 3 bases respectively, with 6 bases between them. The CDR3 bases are TGTGCCAGCATGTTCGACACTGAAGCTTTCTTT. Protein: CASMFDTEAFF.

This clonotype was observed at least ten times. CDR3 loop: CSAREAGPYEQYF. The CDR3 region has the DNA TGCAGTGCTAGAGAGGCGGGCCCCTACGAGCAGTACTTC. The chain couples TRBV20-1 to TRBJ2-7; D may be TRBD2 (5 bases). Trimming cost V 0 bases and J 2 bases, with 8 bases left between them. From germline, CDR1 is DFQATT and CDR2 SNEGSKA (reference sequence). This CDR3 contains 13 residues.

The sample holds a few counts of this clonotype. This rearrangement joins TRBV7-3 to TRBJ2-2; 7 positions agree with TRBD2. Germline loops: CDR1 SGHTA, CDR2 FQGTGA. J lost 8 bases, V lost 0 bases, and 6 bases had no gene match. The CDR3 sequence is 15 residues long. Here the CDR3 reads CASSLTRESKGELFF. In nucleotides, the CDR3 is TGTGCCAGCAGCTTAACGCGGGAGTCTAAGGGGGAGCTGTTTTTT.

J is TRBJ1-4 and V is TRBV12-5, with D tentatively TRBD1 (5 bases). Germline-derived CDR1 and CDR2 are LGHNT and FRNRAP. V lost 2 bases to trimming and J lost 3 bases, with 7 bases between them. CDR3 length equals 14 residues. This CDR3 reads CASGLWGANEKLFF. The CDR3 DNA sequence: TGTGCTAGTGGTTTGTGGGGGGCTAATGAAAAACTGTTTTTT.

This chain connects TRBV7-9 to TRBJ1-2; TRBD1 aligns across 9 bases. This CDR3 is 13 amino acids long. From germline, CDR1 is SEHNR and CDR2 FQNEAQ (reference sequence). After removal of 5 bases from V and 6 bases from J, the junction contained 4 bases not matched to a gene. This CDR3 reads CASSRDRVNGYTF. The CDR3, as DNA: TGTGCCAGCAGCAGGGACAGGGTGAATGGCTACACCTTC.

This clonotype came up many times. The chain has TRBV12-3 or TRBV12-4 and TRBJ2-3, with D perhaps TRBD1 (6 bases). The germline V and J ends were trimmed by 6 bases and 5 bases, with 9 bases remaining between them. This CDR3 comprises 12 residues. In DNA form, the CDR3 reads TGTGCCAGCAGCTGGACAGAAGATACGCAGTATTTT. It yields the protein CASSWTEDTQYF.

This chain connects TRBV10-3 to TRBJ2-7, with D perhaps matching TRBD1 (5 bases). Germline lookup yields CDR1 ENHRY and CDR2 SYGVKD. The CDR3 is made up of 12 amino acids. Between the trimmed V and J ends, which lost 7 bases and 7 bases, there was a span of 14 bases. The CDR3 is CAIKVDNGEQYF. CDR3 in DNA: TGTGCCATCAAGGTGGACAACGGAGAGCAGTACTTC.

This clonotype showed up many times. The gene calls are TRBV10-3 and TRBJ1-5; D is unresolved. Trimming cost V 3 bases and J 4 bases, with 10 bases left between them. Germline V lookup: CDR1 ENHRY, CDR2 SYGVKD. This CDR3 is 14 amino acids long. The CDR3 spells CAISDPGDNQPQHF. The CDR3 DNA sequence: TGTGCCATCAGTGACCCAGGCGATAATCAGCCCCAGCATTTT.

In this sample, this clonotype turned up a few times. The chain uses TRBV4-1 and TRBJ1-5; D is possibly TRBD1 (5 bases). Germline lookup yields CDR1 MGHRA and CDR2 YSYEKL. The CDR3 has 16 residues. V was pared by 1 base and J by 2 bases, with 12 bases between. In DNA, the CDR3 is TGCGCCAGCAGCCAAGCGAAGGGACTTGGCAATCAGCCCCAGCATTTT. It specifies CASSQAKGLGNQPQHF.

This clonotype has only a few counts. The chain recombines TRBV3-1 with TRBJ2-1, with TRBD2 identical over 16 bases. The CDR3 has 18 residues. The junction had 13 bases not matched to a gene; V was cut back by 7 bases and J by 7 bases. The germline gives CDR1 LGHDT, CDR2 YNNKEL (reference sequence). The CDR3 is CASTQGLAGGSGLNEQFF. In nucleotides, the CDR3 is TGTGCCAGCACCCAGGGACTAGCGGGGGGGTCCGGCCTTAATGAGCAGTTCTTC.

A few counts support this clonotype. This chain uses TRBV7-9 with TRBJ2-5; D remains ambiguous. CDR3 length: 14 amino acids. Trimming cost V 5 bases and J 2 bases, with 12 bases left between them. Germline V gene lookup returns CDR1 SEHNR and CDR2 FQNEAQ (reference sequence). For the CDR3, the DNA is TGTGCCAGCAGCCCTCGGACGGCTCAAGAGACCCAGTACTTC. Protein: CASSPRTAQETQYF.

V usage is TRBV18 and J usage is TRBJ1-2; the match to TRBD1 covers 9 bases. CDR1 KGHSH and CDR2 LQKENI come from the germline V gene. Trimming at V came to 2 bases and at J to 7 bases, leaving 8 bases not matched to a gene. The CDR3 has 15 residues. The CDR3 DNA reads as TGTGCCAGCTCACCAGATCGAACAGGGGGCTTTGGCTACACCTTC. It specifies CASSPDRTGGFGYTF.

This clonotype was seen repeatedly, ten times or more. CDR3 sequence (DNA): TGTGCCAGCAGCCCGGGGGGTTATAGCACAGATACGCAGTATTTT. Residues: CASSPGGYSTDTQYF. The gene calls are TRBV11-2 and TRBJ2-3; 7 bases line up with TRBD2. The V gene end was trimmed by 5 bases and the J gene end by 0 bases; junction bases not matched to a gene: 5. The CDR3 runs to 15 residues. Per germline, CDR1 SGHAT and CDR2 FQNNGV.

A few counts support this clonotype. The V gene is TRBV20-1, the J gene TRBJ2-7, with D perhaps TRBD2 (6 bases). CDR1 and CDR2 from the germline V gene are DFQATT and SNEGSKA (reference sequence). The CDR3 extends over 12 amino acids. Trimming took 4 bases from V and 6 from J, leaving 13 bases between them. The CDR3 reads CSATTPGLEQYF. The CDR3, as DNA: TGCAGTGCTACTACCCCGGGACTCGAGCAGTACTTC.

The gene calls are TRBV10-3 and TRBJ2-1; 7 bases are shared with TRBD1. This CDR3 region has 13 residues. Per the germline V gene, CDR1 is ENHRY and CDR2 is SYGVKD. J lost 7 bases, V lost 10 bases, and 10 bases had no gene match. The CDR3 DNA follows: TGTGCCACAGCCGGGACAGAATTAAATGAGCAGTTCTTC. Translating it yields CATAGTELNEQFF.

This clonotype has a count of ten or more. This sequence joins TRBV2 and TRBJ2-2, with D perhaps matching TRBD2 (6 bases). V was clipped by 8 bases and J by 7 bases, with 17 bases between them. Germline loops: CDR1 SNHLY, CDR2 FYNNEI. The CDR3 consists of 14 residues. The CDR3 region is CASLPRDGGGELFF. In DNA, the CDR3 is TGTGCCAGCCTACCGCGGGACGGGGGCGGGGAGCTGTTTTTT.

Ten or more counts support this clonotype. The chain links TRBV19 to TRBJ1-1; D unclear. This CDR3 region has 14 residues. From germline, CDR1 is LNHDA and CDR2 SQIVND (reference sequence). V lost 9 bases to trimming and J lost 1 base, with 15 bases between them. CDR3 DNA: TGTGCCAGCAGCATCCGGACCGGGAACACTGAAGCTTTCTTT. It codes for CASSIRTGNTEAFF.

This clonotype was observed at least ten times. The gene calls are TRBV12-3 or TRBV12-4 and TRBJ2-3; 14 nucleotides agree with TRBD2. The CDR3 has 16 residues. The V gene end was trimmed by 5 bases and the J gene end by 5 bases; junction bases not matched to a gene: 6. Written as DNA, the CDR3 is TGTGCCAGCAGTCCCGGGACTAGCGGGGGAAGAGATACGCAGTATTTT. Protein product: CASSPGTSGGRDTQYF.

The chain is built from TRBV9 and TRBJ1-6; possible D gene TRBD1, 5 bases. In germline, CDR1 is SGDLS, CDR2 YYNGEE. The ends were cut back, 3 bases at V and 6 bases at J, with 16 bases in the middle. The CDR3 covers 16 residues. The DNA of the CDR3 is TGTGCCAGCAGCGGCTCAGGGCAGGCGATTAATTCACCCCTCCACTTT. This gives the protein CASSGSGQAINSPLHF.

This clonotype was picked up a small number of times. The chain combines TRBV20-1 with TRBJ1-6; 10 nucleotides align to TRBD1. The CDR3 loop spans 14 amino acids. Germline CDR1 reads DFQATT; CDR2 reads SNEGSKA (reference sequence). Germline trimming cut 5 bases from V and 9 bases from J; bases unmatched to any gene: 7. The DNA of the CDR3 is TGCAGTGCTCTCTATGGACAGGGGGTTTCACCCCTCCACTTT. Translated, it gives CSALYGQGVSPLHF.

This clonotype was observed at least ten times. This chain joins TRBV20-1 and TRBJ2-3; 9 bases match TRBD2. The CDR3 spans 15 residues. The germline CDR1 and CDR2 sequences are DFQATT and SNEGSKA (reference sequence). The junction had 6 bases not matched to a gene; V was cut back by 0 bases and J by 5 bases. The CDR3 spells CSARDLRGGVDTQYF. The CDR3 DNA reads TGCAGTGCTAGAGATCTGCGGGGGGGCGTAGATACGCAGTATTTT.

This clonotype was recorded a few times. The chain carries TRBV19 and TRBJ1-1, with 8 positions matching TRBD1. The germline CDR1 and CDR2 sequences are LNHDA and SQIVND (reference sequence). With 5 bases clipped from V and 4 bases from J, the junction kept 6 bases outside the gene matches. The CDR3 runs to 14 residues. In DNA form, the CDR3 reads TGTGCCAGTAGTGACAGGGGTTTAGGCACTGAAGCTTTCTTT. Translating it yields CASSDRGLGTEAFF.

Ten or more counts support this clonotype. DNA for the CDR3: TGTGCCAGCAGATCTTTTGGGGGGGAGACTGAAGCTTTCTTT. Protein: CASRSFGGETEAFF. The gene calls are TRBV28 and TRBJ1-1; D may be TRBD1 (5 bases). Trimming took 6 bases from V and 5 from J, leaving 16 bases between them. The CDR3 is 14 residues long. Germline CDR1 MDHEN, CDR2 SYDVKM.

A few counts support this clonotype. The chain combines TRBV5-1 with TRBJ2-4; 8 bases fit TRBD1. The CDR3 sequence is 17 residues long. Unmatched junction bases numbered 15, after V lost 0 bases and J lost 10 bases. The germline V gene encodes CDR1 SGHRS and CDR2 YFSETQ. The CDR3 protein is CASSLGQGAPPGHIQYF. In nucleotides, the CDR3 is TGCGCCAGCAGCTTGGGGCAGGGGGCCCCCCCGGGCCATATTCAGTACTTC.

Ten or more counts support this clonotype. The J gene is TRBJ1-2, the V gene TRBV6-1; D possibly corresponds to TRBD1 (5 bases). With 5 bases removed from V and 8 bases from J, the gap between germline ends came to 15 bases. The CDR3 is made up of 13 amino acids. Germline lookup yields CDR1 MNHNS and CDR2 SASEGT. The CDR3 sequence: CASSTLFGDGYTF. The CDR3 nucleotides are TGTGCCAGCAGTACCCTTTTTGGGGACGGCTACACCTTC.

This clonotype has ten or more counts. The CDR3 loop reads CASSYTPGQGMLGYTF. CDR3 DNA sequence: TGTGCCAGCAGTTACACTCCGGGACAGGGGATGCTGGGCTACACCTTC. V usage is TRBV28 and J usage is TRBJ1-2, with 10 positions matching TRBD1. Per germline, CDR1 MDHEN and CDR2 SYDVKM. This CDR3 region has 16 residues. Trimming cost V 4 bases and J 8 bases; bases outside gene matches: 13.

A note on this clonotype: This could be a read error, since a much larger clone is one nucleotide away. Written as DNA, the CDR3 is TGTGCCAGCAGTGAAAGCGGAGGCGAGCAGAACTTC. Residues: CASSESGGEQNF. V is TRBV2 and J is TRBJ2-7; D may be TRBD2 (5 bases). The CDR3 contains 12 residues. Germline CDR1 and CDR2: SNHLY and FYNNEI.

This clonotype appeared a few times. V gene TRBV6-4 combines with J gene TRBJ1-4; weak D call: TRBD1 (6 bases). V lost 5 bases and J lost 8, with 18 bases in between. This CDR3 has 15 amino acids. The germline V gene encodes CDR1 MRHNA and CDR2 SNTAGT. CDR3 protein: CASSFVRGLEEKLFF. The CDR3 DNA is TGTGCCAGCAGTTTCGTCAGGGGCCTTGAGGAAAAACTGTTTTTT.

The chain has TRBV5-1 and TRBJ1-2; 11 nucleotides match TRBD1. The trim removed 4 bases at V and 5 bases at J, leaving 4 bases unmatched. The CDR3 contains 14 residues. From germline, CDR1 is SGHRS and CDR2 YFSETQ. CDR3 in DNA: TGCGCCAGCAGCGAGGGACAGGGGGTTTATGGCTACACCTTC. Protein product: CASSEGQGVYGYTF.